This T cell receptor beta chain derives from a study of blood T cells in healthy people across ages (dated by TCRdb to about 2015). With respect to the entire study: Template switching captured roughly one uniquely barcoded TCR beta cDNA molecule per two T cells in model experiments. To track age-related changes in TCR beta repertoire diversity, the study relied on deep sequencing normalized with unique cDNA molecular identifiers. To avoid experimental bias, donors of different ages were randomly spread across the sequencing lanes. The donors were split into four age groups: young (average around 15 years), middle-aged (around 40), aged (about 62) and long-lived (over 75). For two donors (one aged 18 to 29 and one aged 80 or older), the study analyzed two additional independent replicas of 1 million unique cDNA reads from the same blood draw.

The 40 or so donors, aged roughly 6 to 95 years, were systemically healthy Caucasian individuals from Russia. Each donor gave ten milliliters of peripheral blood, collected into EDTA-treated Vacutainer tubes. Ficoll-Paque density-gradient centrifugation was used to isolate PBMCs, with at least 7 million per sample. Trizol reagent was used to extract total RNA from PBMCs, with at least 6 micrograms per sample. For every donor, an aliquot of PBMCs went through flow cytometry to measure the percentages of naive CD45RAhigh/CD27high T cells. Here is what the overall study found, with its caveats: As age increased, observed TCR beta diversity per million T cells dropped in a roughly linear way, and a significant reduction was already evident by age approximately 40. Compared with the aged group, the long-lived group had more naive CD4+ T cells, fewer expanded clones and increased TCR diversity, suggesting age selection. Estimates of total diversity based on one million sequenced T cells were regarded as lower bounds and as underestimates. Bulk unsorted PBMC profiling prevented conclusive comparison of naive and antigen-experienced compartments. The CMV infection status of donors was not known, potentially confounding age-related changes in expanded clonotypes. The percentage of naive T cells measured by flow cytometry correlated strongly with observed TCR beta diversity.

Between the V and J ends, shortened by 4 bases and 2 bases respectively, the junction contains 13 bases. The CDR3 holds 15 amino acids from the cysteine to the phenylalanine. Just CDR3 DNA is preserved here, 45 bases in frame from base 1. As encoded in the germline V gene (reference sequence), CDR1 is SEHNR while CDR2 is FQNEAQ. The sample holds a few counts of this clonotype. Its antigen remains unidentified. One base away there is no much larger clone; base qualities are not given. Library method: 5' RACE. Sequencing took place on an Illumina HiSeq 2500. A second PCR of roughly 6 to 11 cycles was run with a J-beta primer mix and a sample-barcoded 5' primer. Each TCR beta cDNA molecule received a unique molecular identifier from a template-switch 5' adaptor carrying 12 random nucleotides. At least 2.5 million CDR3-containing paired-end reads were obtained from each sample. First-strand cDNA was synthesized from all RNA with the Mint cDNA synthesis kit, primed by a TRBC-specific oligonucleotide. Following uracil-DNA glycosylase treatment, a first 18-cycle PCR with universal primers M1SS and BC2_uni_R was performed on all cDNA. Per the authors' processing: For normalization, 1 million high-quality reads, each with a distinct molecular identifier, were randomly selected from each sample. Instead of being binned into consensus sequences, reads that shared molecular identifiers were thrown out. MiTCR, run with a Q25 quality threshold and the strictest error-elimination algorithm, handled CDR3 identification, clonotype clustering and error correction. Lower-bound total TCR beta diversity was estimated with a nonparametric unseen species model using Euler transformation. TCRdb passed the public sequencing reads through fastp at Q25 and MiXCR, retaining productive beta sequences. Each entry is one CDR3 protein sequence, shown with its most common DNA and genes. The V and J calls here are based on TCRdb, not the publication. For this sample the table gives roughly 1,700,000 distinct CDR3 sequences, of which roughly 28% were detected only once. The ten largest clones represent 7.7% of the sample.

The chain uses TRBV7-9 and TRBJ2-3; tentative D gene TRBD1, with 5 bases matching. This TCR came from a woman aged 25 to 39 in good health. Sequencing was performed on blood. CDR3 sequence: CASSSGQVITDTQYF. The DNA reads TGTGCCAGCAGCTCTGGACAAGTTATCACAGATACGCAGTATTTT.